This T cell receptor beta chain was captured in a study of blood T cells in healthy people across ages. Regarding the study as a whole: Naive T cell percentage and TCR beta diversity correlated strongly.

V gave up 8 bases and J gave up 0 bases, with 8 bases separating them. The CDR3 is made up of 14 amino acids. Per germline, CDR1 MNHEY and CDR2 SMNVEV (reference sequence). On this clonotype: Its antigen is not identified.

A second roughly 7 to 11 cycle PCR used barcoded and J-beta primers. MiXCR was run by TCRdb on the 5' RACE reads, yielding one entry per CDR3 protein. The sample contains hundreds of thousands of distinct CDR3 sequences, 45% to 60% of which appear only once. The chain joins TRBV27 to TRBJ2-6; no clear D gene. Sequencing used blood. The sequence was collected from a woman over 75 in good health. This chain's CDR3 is CASGRSSGANVLTF. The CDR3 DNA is TGTGCCAGCGGAAGGTCCTCTGGGGCCAACGTCCTGACTTTC.